A single sample is the source of the 4 T cell receptor beta chains below, sequenced in a study of cytomegalovirus exposure and HLA in healthy donors (TCRdb year 2017). The protocol used for the library was the immunoSEQ multiplex PCR assay. For the multiplex PCR, a mixture combining 60 forward primers for TCR Vbeta segments and 13 reverse primers for TCR Jbeta segments was used. This immuneACCESS table, as held by TCRdb, lists in-frame sequences with V and J called but not all clones. Of the missing ones, under half trace to an unresolved V gene in checked studies; the others have no known cause. The sample's own table lists approximately 110,000 clones. Of the sample, more than 1% is held by the ten largest clones. Specimen: PBMCs. The receptors here all came from a man aged 18 to 30 in good health and CMV-seronegative.

The chain combines TRBV30 with TRBJ2-3; 11 bases line up with TRBD2. Germline CDR1 reads GTSNPN; CDR2 reads SVGIG (reference sequence). With V trimmed by 0 bases and J by 1 base, 9 bases remained unmatched. This CDR3 is built from 18 residues. The CDR3 coding sequence is TGTGCCTGGAGTGTACGGGATTTGGGACTAGCGGGCACAGATACGCAGTATTTT. Translation gives CAWSVRDLGLAGTDTQYF. The full variable domain, in which reference TRBV30 and TRBJ2-3 provide the parts outside the CDR3, is SQTIHQWPATLVQPVGSPLSLECTVEGTSNPNLYWYRQAAGRGLQLLFYSVGIGQISSEVPQNLSASRPQDRQFILSSKKLLLSDSGFYLCAWSVRDLGLAGTDTQYFGPGTRLTVL.

On this clone: This sample also contains other DNA sequences that code for the same CDR3. The chain joins TRBV18 to TRBJ1-1; 9 nucleotides line up with TRBD1. Germline loops: CDR1 KGHSH, CDR2 LQKENI. The V gene end was trimmed by 6 bases and the J gene end by 5 bases; junction bases not matched to a gene: 10. This CDR3 has 15 amino acids. In nucleotides, the CDR3 is TGTGCCAGCTCGCCGATACAGGGGGCCGGAACTGAAGCTTTCTTT. The encoded protein is CASSPIQGAGTEAFF.

V and J are TRBV10-3 and TRBJ1-2; 8 bases match TRBD1. The CDR3 has 14 amino acids. V shed 3 bases and J 7 bases; nucleotides not matched to a gene: 7. Germline V lookup: CDR1 ENHRY, CDR2 SYGVKD. As DNA, the CDR3 is TGTGCCATCAGTGACAGGGGGCTCTTGAGTGGCTACACCTTC. This codes for CAISDRGLLSGYTF.

The V call is TRBV6-1, the J call TRBJ2-7, with 8 bases matching TRBD2. Per the germline V gene, CDR1 is MNHNS and CDR2 is SASEGT. The CDR3 covers 15 residues. J gave up 0 bases and V 5 bases, and 6 bases lay outside the gene matches. Here the CDR3 reads CASSSQAGASYEQYF. The CDR3 bases are TGTGCCAGCAGTTCCCAAGCGGGGGCCTCCTACGAGCAGTACTTC.